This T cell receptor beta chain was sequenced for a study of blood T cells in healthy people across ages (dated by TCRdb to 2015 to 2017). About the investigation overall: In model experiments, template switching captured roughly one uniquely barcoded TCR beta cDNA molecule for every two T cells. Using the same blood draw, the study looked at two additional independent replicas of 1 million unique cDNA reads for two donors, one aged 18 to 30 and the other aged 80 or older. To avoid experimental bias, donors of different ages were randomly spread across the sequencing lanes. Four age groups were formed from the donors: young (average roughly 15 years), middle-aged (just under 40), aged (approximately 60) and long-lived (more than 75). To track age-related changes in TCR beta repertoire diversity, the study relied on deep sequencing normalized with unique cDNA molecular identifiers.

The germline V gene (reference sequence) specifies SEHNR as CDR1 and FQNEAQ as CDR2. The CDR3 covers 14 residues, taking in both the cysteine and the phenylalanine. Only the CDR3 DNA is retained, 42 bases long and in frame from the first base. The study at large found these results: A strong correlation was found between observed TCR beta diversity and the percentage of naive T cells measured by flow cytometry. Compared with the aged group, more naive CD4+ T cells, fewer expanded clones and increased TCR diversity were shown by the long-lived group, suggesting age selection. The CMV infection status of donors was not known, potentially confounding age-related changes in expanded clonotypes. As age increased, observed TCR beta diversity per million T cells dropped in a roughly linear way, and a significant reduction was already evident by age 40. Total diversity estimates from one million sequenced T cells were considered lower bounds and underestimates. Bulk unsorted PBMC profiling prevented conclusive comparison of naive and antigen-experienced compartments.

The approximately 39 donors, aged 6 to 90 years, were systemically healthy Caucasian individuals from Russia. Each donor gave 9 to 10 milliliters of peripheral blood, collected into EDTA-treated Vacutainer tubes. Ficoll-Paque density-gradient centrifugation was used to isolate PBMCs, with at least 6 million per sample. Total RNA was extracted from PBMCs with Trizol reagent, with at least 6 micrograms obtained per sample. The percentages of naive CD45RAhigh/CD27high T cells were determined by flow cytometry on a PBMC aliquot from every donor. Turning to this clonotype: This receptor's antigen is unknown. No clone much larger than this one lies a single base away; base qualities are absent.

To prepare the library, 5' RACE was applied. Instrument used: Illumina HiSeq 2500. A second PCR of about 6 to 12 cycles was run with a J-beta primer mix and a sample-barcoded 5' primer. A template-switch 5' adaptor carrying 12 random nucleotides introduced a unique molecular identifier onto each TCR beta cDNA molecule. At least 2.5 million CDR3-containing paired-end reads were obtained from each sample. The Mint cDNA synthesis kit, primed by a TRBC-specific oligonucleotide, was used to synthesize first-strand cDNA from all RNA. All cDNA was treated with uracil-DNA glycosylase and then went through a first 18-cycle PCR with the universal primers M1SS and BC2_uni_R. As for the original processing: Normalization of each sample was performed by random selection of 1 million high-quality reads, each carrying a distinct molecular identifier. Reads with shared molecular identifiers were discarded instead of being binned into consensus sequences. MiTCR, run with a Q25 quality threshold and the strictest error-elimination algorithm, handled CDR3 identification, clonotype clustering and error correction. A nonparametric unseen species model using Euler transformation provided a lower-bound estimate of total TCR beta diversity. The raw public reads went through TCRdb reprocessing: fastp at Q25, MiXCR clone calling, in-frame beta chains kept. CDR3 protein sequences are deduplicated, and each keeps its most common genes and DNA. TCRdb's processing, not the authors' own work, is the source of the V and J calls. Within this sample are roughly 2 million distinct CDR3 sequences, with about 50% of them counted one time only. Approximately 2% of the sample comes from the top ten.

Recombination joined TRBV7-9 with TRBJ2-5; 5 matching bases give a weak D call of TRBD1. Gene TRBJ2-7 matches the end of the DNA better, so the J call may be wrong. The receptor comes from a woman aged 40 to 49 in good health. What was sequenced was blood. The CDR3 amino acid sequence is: CASSVGAGPHEQYF. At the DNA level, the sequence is TGTGCCAGCAGCGTAGGGGCAGGTCCTCACGAGCAGTACTTC.